This passage covers 25 T cell receptor beta chains from one sample sequenced in a study of blood T cell repertoires in COVID-19. Assay: immunoSEQ multiplex PCR; the TCRdb copy retains only in-frame clones and omits some. The repertoire holds around 200,000 clones, with around 85% as singletons. Sequenced input: PBMCs or T cells enriched from blood (not recorded which). These receptor sequences come from a man aged 40-55 years who had recovered from COVID-19.

The chain links TRBV19 to TRBJ2-7; TRBD2 aligns across 7 bases. V lost 3 bases to trimming and J lost 0 bases; unmatched junction nucleotides: 5. Per germline, CDR1 LNHDA and CDR2 SQIVND (reference sequence). There are 15 residues in the CDR3. Written as DNA, the CDR3 is TGTGCCAGTAGTATCGCGGGGGATGCCTCCTACGAGCAGTACTTC. Protein sequence: CASSIAGDASYEQYF.

This chain connects TRBV20-1 to TRBJ2-5, with D uncertain. V was shortened by 7 bases and J by 4 bases, with 10 bases between the two germline ends. CDR3 length equals 11 residues. CDR1 is DFQATT and CDR2 is SNEGSKA in the germline V gene (reference sequence). The chain's CDR3 is CSGGDRETQYF. Here the CDR3 DNA reads TGCAGTGGCGGCGACCGAGAGACCCAGTACTTC.

The J gene is TRBJ1-2, the V gene TRBV30, with TRBD1 identical over 9 bases. Germline V gene sequence: CDR1 GTSNPN, CDR2 SVGIG (reference sequence). Trimming took 3 bases from V and 7 from J; bases not matched to a gene: 6. The CDR3 length is 13 residues. The CDR3 region is CAWRGTGFVGYTF. DNA of the CDR3: TGTGCCTGGAGAGGGACAGGGTTTGTTGGCTACACCTTC. Using reference TRBV30 and TRBJ1-2 for the parts outside the CDR3, the full variable domain is SQTIHQWPATLVQPVGSPLSLECTVEGTSNPNLYWYRQAAGRGLQLLFYSVGIGQISSEVPQNLSASRPQDRQFILSSKKLLLSDSGFYLCAWRGTGFVGYTFGSGTRLTVV.

The gene calls are TRBV28 and TRBJ1-3, with D perhaps matching TRBD1 (6 bases). The germline CDR1 and CDR2 sequences are MDHEN and SYDVKM. This CDR3 contains 15 residues. V lost 3 bases to trimming and J lost 2 bases, with 11 bases between them. The CDR3 protein is CASSFGRGAGNTIYF. The CDR3 DNA follows: TGTGCCAGCAGTTTTGGCAGGGGAGCTGGAAACACCATATATTTT.

This clone was counted once. This sequence joins TRBV5-6 and TRBJ1-1; D not certain. Germline loops: CDR1 SGHDT, CDR2 YYEEEE. V lost 1 base and J lost 6, with 10 bases in between. This CDR3 is built from 13 residues. The CDR3 here is CASSLKYFAEAFF. Here the CDR3 DNA reads TGTGCCAGCAGCTTGAAATACTTTGCTGAAGCTTTCTTT.

The V call is TRBV27, the J call TRBJ1-6; D call uncertain. This CDR3 contains 17 residues. V was cut by 3 bases and J by 1 base, with 13 bases left in between. Looked up from germline, CDR1 is MNHEY and CDR2 is SMNVEV (reference sequence). CDR3 amino acids: CASSFWGVTSYNSPLHF. DNA of the CDR3: TGTGCCAGCAGTTTCTGGGGAGTTACGTCCTATAATTCACCCCTCCACTTT.

The V call is TRBV19, the J call TRBJ1-2, with 8 bases identical to TRBD1. The CDR3 spans 15 residues. The ends lost 10 bases at V and 4 bases at J; junction bases unmatched: 14. Germline V gives CDR1 LNHDA, CDR2 SQIVND (reference sequence). This CDR3 reads CATQLPGGASYGYTF. The CDR3 bases are TGTGCCACCCAGTTACCAGGGGGCGCCTCCTATGGCTACACCTTC.

CDR3 residues: CASSVGAWGPLGNSPLHF. The CDR3 DNA reads TGTGCCAGCAGCGTAGGAGCTTGGGGGCCCTTAGGGAATTCACCCCTCCACTTT. The chain uses TRBV9 and TRBJ1-6; possibly TRBD1 for D (6 bases). The CDR3 length is 18 residues. Trimming stripped 0 bases from V and 7 bases from J, with 20 bases between. Germline CDR1 and CDR2: SGDLS and YYNGEE.

V usage is TRBV4-1 and J usage is TRBJ2-1; tentatively, D is TRBD2 (5 bases). Germline V gene lookup returns CDR1 MGHRA and CDR2 YSYEKL. V was trimmed by 5 bases and J by 10 bases, leaving 30 bases between them. The CDR3 runs to 18 residues. The CDR3 nucleotides are TGCGCCAGCAGCGAAGTCGTTGTTATGGCGCCGGAGGCCCCCGAGCAGTTCTTC. As protein: CASSEVVVMAPEAPEQFF.

As DNA, the CDR3 is TGCGCCAGCAGCTTGGCCCCTAGTCGTGAACGATACAATGAGCAGTTCTTC. Encoded protein: CASSLAPSRERYNEQFF. The chain couples TRBV5-1 to TRBJ2-1; D is undetermined. This CDR3 region has 17 residues. Deletions cut 0 bases from V and 4 bases from J, with 17 bases between. Germline V lookup: CDR1 SGHRS, CDR2 YFSETQ. The variable domain in full, with the rest retrieved from reference TRBV5-1 and TRBJ2-1, is KAGVTQTPRYLIKTRGQQVTLSCSPISGHRSVSWYQQTPGQGLQFLFEYFSETQRNKGNFPGRFSGRQFSNSRSEMNVSTLELGDSALYLCASSLAPSRERYNEQFFGPGTRLTVL.

The chain recombines TRBV7-2 with TRBJ2-1; 12 bases are shared with TRBD2. V shed 5 bases and J 6 bases; nucleotides not matched to a gene: 8. Germline V CDR1 and CDR2: SGHTA, FQGNSA. The CDR3 covers 16 residues. The CDR3 sequence: CASSATSGRLSNEQFF. Here the CDR3 DNA reads TGTGCCAGCAGCGCCACTAGCGGGAGGTTGTCCAATGAGCAGTTCTTC.

The rearrangement links TRBV3-1 (or the pseudogene TRBV3-2) to TRBJ2-3; 11 positions agree with TRBD2. V trimming: 4 bases; J trimming: 2 bases; junction bases outside the gene matches: 8. Germline V lookup: CDR1 LGHDT, CDR2 YNNKEL (reference sequence). There are 17 residues in the CDR3. The CDR3 DNA follows: TGTGCCAGCAGCCCCCTGACTAGCGGGGCACTCACAGATACGCAGTATTTT. As protein: CASSPLTSGALTDTQYF.

There are a few counts of this clone. V gene TRBV3-1 (or the pseudogene TRBV3-2) combines with J gene TRBJ1-5, with D possibly matching TRBD1 (5 bases). Between the trimmed V and J ends, which lost 0 bases and 3 bases, there was a span of 6 bases. The CDR3 has 14 residues. Germline CDR1 and CDR2: LGHDT and YNNKEL (reference sequence). The DNA for the CDR3 is TGTGCCAGCAGCCAAGACAGGGCCAATCAGCCCCAGCATTTT. It translates to CASSQDRANQPQHF.

V gene TRBV9 combines with J gene TRBJ2-2; no definite D call. This CDR3 comprises 15 residues. V lost 4 bases, J lost 4 bases, and 14 bases lay in between. Germline CDR1 is SGDLS and CDR2 is YYNGEE. The CDR3 sequence: CASSYHQYSTGELFF. In DNA form, the CDR3 reads TGTGCCAGCAGCTACCATCAATATAGCACCGGGGAGCTGTTTTTT.

The rearrangement uses TRBV5-4 and TRBJ1-4; D uncertain. The CDR3 loop spans 14 amino acids. CDR1 is SGHNT and CDR2 is YYREEE in the germline V gene (reference sequence). Trimming shortened V by 0 bases and J by 3 bases, and 6 bases separated the two germline ends. The CDR3: CASSLGQSNEKLFF. The CDR3 DNA sequence: TGTGCCAGCAGCTTGGGCCAGTCTAATGAAAAACTGTTTTTT.

V gene TRBV6-1 combines with J gene TRBJ1-2, with a tentative D call TRBD1 (5 bases). The CDR3 spans 13 residues. Germline V lookup: CDR1 MNHNS, CDR2 SASEGT. V was trimmed by 5 bases and J by 8 bases, leaving 15 bases between them. For the CDR3, the DNA is TGTGCCAGCAGTCCTCCGGGGGTATGGGGCTACACCTTC. Amino acid sequence: CASSPPGVWGYTF.

The V gene is TRBV29-1, the J gene TRBJ1-2; 7 positions agree with TRBD1. Germline V gene sequence: CDR1 SQVTM, CDR2 ANQGSEA. J gave up 5 bases and V 0 bases, and 9 bases lay outside the gene matches. The CDR3 extends over 15 amino acids. The CDR3 region is CSVEDRGRGRYGYTF. The CDR3 DNA follows: TGCAGCGTTGAAGATAGGGGCAGGGGGAGGTATGGCTACACCTTC.

The chain recombines TRBV9 with TRBJ2-2; 7 bases agree with TRBD1. CDR3 size: 16 residues. V gave up 0 bases and J gave up 2 bases; unmatched junction bases: 4. Germline-derived CDR1 and CDR2 are SGDLS and YYNGEE. This chain's CDR3 is CASSVEDRQNTGELFF. CDR3 in DNA: TGTGCCAGCAGCGTAGAGGACAGGCAAAACACCGGGGAGCTGTTTTTT.

This chain joins TRBV6-4 and TRBJ2-1, with 10 bases that match TRBD2. This CDR3 spans 15 amino acids. From germline, CDR1 is MRHNA and CDR2 SNTAGT. After removal of 5 bases from V and 11 bases from J, the junction contained 12 bases not matched to a gene. The CDR3 DNA reads TGTGCCAGCAGTCCGACTAGCGGGCGGGCCGTGCAGCAGTTCTTC. This encodes CASSPTSGRAVQQFF.

V gene TRBV5-1 combines with J gene TRBJ1-4, with TRBD1 matching over 7 bases. This CDR3 comprises 14 residues. From germline, CDR1 is SGHRS and CDR2 YFSETQ. J gave up 8 bases and V 0 bases, and 4 bases lay outside the gene matches. CDR3 in amino acids: CASSLGQGDEKLFF. CDR3 coding DNA: TGCGCCAGCAGCTTGGGACAGGGAGACGAAAAACTGTTTTTT.

The chain links TRBV14 to TRBJ1-1, with D perhaps TRBD1 (5 bases). The germline gives CDR1 SGHDN, CDR2 FVKESK. Trimming took off 3 bases at V and 5 bases at J, with 13 bases between the two ends. The CDR3 has 14 amino acids. CDR3 protein: CASSQYGGETEAFF. Here the CDR3 DNA reads TGTGCCAGCAGCCAGTACGGGGGGGAGACTGAAGCTTTCTTT.

This clone was found once. The genes are TRBV11-3 and TRBJ2-7, with TRBD1 matching over 9 bases. This CDR3 has 15 amino acids. J gave up 0 bases and V 5 bases, and 5 bases lay outside the gene matches. Germline CDR1 and CDR2: SGHNT and YENEEA. DNA for the CDR3: TGTGCCAGCAGCAGAGGGACAGGGCACTCCTACGAGCAGTACTTC. Amino acid sequence: CASSRGTGHSYEQYF.

The rearrangement uses TRBV28 and TRBJ2-4; 7 bases map to TRBD2. The CDR3 loop spans 14 amino acids. The V gene end was trimmed by 11 bases and the J gene end by 2 bases; junction bases not matched to a gene: 9. From germline, CDR1 is MDHEN and CDR2 SYDVKM. The CDR3 loop is CALRASGTKNIQYF. For the CDR3, the DNA is TGTGCCCTCCGGGCTAGCGGAACCAAAAACATTCAGTACTTC.

This chain connects TRBV5-1 to TRBJ1-2; 9 nucleotides line up with TRBD1. V lost 4 bases to trimming and J lost 6 bases; unmatched junction nucleotides: 4. The germline V gene encodes CDR1 SGHRS and CDR2 YFSETQ. The CDR3 is 13 residues long. The CDR3 loop is CASSAGQGDGYTF. The DNA for the CDR3 is TGCGCCAGCAGCGCGGGACAGGGAGATGGCTACACCTTC.

V gene TRBV12-3 or TRBV12-4 combines with J gene TRBJ1-1; D not resolved. V was trimmed by 3 bases and J by 6 bases, leaving 8 bases between them. The length of the CDR3 is 12 residues. CDR3 region: CASSFPGPEAFF. The CDR3 nucleotides are TGTGCCAGCAGTTTCCCTGGCCCTGAAGCTTTCTTT.